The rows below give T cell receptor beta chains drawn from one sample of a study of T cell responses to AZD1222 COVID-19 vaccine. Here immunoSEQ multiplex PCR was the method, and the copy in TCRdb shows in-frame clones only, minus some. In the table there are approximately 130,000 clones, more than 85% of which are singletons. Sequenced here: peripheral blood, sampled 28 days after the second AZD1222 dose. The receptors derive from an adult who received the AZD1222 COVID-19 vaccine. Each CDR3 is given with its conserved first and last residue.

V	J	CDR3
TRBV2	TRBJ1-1	CASSVTEAFF
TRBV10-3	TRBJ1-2	CAISELPGTGGDGYTF
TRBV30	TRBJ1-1	CAWGTGSTEAFF
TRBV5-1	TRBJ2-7	CASSLSWGATYEQYF
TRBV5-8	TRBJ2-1	CASSPVGGVDEQFF
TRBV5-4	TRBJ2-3	CASSSPLGGSTDTQYF
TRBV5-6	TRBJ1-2	CASSFDRGALF
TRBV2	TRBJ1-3	CASSEGRTSGNTIYF
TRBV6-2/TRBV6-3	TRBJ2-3	CASSDRDHTDTQYF
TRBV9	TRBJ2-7	CASSVNPLPEQYF
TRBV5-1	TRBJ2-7	CASSLGHYEQYF
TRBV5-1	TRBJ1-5	CASSPAGGNQPQHF
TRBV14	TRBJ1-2	CASSQEVGTAYGYTF
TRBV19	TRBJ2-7	CASSRTPSSYEQYF
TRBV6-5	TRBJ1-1	CASHPPENTEAFF
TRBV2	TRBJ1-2	CASSVNRASVYGYTF
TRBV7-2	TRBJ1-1	CASRQTGVGQAFF
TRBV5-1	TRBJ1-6	CASKTTGDNSPLHF
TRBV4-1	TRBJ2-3	CASRDTPRTDTQYF
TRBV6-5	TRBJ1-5	CATSLELGPQPQHF
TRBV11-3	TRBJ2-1	CASSLGQSYNEQFF
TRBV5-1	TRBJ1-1	CASISGQGGTEAFF
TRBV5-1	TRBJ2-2	CASSLVVGGSDGELFF
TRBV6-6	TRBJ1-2	CASRRERGYTF
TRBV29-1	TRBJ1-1	CSVQYTRDTEAFF
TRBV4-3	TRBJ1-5	CASSQVRQGIQPQHF
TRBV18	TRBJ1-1	CASSVFEAGEAFF
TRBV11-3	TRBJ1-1	CASSRVDGRNTEAFF
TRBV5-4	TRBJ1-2	CASSLADFRGYTF